One T cell receptor beta chain is described in this entry. This entry belongs to a study of blood T cell repertoires in COVID-19. Study overall: Material from acute and convalescent COVID-19 was sourced from the United States, Italy and Spain. The cDNA or gDNA used as material had been derived from T cells, B-cell-depleted T cells, or PBMCs.

The protocol was immunoSEQ multiplex PCR, while the TCRdb copy is restricted to in-frame clones and leaves out a portion. The table records approximately 180,000 clones, about 89% of them present only once. The germline gives CDR1 SQVTM, CDR2 ANQGSEA. This CDR3 has 14 residues. Trimming removed 0 bases from V and 5 bases from J; junction bases left unmatched: 6. The J gene is TRBJ1-2, the V gene TRBV29-1, with TRBD1 matching 7 bases. Sequences were obtained from peripheral blood. The receptor comes from a man in his forties or fifties with active or convalescent COVID-19. The CDR3 DNA follows: TGCAGCGTTGAAGAACGGGACAGTATTTATGGCTACACCTTC. Its protein product is CSVEERDSIYGYTF.